This T cell receptor beta chain comes out of a study of T cells after yellow fever vaccination. Looking at the study overall: For low cell numbers, libraries were made with SMART-Seq v4 Ultra Low Input. Overall study findings and caveats: There was a small share of clonotypes that showed up in both the CD4 and CD8 compartments.

Template switching with 5'RACE generated the TCR cDNA and added a universal primer site and UMIs. TCRdb re-derived calls from the 5' RACE reads in MiXCR, one entry per CDR3 protein. This table has some 350,000 distinct CDR3 sequences, roughly 9.4% appearing once. This clonotype was observed at least ten times. Its antigen is not known. The junction departs from germline at one end; a sequencing error may be responsible. Germline V gene sequence: CDR1 LGHNA, CDR2 YSLEER. The CDR3 extends over 16 amino acids. The source is a young man who received the YFV17D yellow fever vaccine. Material: PBMCs, obtained on the day of the first yellow fever vaccination. V gene TRBV4-3 combines with J gene TRBJ2-1, with TRBD2 identical over 7 bases. The DNA of the CDR3 is TGTGCCAGCAGCCAAGATCGCGGGGGTTCCTACAATGAGCAGTTCTTC. Encoded protein: CASSQDRGGSYNEQFF.